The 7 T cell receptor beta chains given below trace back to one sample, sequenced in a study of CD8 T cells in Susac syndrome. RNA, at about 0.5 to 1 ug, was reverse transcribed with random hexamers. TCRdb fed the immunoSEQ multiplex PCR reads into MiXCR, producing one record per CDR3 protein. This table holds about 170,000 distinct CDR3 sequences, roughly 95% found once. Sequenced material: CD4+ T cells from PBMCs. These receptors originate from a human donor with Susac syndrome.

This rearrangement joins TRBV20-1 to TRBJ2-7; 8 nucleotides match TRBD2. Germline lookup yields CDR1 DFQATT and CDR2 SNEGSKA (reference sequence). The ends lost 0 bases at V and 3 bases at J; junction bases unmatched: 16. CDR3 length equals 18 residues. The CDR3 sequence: CSARDLSWLAGTHYEQYF. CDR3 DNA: TGCAGTGCTAGAGATCTGAGTTGGTTAGCGGGGACCCACTACGAGCAGTACTTC.

DNA for the CDR3: TGTGCCAGCAGCTCCCCCGGGACAGTTCCTTTTGGCTACACCTTC. It yields the protein CASSSPGTVPFGYTF. This sequence joins TRBV7-2 and TRBJ1-2; 7 bases are shared with TRBD1. J was trimmed by 7 bases and V by 4 bases; bases with no gene match: 12. This CDR3 is built from 15 residues. Germline-derived CDR1 and CDR2 are SGHTA and FQGNSA.

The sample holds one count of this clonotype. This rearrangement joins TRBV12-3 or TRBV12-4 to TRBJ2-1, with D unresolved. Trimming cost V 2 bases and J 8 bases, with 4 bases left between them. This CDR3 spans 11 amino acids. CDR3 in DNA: TGTGCCAGCAGTTTAAGGGATGAGCAGTTCTTC. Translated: CASSLRDEQFF.

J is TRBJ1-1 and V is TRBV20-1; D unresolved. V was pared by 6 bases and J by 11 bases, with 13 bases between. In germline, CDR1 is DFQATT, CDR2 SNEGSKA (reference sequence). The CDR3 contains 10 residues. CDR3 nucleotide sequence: TGCAGTGCACTATTCGGAACGGCTTTCTTT. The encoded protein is CSALFGTAFF.

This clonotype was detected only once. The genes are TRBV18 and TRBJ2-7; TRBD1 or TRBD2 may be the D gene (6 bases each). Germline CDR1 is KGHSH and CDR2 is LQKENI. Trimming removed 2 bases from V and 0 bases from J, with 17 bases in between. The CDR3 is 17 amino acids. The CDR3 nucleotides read TGTGCCAGCTCACCAACGAACTTCGGGGGCAGCTCCTACGAGCAGTACGTC. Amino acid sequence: CASSPTNFGGSSYEQYV.

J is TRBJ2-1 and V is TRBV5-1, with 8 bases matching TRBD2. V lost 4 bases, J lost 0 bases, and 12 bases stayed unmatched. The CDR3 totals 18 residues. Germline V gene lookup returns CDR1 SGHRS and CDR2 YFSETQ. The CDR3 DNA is TGCGCCAGCAGCCGGGCTAGCGGGTTGGTAAGCTCCTACAATGAGCAGTTCTTC. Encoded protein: CASSRASGLVSSYNEQFF.

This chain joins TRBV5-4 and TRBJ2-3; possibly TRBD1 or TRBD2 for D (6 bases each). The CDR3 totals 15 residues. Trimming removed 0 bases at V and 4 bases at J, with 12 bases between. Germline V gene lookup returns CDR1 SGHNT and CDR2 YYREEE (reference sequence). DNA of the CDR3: TGTGCCAGCAGCTTGGGCGGGACAAGGGCAGATACGCAGTATTTT. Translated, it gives CASSLGGTRADTQYF.